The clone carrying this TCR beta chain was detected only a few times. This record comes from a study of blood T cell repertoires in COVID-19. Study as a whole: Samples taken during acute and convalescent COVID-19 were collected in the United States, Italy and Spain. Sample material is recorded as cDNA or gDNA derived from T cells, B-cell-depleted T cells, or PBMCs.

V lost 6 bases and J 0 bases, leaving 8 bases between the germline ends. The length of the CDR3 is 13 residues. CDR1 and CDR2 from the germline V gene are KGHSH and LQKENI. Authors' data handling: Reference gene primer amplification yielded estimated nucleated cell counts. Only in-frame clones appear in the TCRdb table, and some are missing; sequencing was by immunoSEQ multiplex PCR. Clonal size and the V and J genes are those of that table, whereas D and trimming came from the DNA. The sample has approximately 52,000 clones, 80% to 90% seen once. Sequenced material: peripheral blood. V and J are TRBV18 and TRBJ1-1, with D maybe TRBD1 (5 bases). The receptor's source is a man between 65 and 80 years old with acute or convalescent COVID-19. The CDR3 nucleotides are TGTGCCAGCTCGGACAAGCTGAACACTGAAGCTTTCTTT. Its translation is CASSDKLNTEAFF.